This paragraph covers one T cell receptor beta chain sequence. The data were obtained in a study of blood T cell repertoires in COVID-19. Study summary: T cells, B-cell-depleted T cells, or PBMCs supplied cDNA or gDNA.

As originally analysed: Quantification of nucleated cells was approximated via reference gene primer amplification. Assay used: immunoSEQ multiplex PCR; TCRdb lists only in-frame clones, some missing. The V and J calls and the clone size are those of that table, but D and trimming were determined from the DNA. The data hold roughly 220,000 clones, with 82% observed a single time. Seattle patients were enrolled during active infection and followed longitudinally. CDR3 size: 16 residues. Germline trimming cut 4 bases from V and 7 bases from J; bases unmatched to any gene: 12. Per germline, CDR1 SGDLS and CDR2 YYNGEE.

V and J are TRBV9 and TRBJ1-4; TRBD1 matches at 8 bases. Sequencing was carried out using peripheral blood. The receptor was isolated from a woman aged 80 or older with COVID-19, enrolled during active disease. In nucleotides, the CDR3 is TGTGCCAGCAGCCCAAACCAGGGGGCGTCGACTGAAAAACTGTTTTTT. Its protein product is CASSPNQGASTEKLFF.